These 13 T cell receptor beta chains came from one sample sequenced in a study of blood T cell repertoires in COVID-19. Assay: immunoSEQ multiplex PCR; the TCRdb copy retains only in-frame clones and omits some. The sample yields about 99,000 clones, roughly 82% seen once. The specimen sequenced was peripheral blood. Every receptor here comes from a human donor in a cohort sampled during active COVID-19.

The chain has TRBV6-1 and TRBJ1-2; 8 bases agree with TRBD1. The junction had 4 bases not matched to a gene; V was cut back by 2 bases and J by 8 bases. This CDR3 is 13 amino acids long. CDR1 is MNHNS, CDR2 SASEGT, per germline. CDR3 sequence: CASSEQGARGYTF. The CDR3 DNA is TGTGCCAGCAGTGAACAGGGGGCCCGGGGCTACACCTTC.

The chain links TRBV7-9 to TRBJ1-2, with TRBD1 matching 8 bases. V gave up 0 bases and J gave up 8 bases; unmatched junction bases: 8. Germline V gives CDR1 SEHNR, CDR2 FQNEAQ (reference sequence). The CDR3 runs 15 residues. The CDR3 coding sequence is TGTGCCAGCAGCTTAGCCCCGGACAGGGCAAAGGGCTACACCTTC. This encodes CASSLAPDRAKGYTF.

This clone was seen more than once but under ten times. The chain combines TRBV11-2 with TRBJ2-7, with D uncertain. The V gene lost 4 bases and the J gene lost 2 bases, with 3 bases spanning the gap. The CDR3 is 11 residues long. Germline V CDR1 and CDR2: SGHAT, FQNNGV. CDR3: CASSSTYEQYF. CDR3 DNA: TGTGCCAGCAGCTCCACCTACGAGCAGTACTTC.

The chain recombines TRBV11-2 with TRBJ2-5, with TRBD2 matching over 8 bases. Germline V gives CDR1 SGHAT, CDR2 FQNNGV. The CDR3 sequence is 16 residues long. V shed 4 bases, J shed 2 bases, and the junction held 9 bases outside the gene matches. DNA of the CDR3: TGTGCCAGCAGCTCGACCGGGGGGGCCAGGCAAGAGACCCAGTACTTC. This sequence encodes CASSSTGGARQETQYF.

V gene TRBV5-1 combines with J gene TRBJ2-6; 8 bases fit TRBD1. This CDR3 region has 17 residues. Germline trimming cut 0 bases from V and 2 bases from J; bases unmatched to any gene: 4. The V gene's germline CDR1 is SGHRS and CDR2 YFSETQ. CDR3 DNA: TGCGCCAGCAGCTTGGACAGGGGGTGGACTGGGGCCAACGTCCTGACTTTC. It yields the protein CASSLDRGWTGANVLTF.

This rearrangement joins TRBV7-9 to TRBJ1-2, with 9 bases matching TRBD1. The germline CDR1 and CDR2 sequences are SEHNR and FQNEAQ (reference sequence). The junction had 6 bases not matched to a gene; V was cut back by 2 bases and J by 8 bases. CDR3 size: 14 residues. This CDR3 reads CASSLSDRGRGYTF. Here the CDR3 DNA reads TGTGCCAGCAGCTTATCGGACAGGGGTCGCGGCTACACCTTC.

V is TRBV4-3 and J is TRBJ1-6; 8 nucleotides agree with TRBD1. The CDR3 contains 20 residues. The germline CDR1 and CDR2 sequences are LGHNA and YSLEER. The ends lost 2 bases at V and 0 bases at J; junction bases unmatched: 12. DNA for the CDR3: TGCGCCAGCAGCCAAACACAGCCCAGGGGGCTGAGCTCCTATAATTCACCCCTCCACTTT. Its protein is CASSQTQPRGLSSYNSPLHF.

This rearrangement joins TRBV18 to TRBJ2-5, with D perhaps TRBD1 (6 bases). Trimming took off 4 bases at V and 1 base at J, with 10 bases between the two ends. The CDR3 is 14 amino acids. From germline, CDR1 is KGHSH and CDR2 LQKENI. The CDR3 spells CASSQQGGQETQYF. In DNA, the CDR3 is TGTGCCAGCTCACAACAGGGCGGCCAAGAGACCCAGTACTTC.

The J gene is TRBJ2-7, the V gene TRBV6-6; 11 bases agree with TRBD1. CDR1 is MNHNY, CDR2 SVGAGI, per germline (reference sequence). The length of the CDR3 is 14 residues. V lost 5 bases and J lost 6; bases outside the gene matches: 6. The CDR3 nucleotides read TGTGCCAGCAGTAACCCGGGACAGGGGGGCGAGCAGTACTTC. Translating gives CASSNPGQGGEQYF.

DNA for the CDR3: TGTGCCACCAAAGGGACTAGCGGGGGACCAAATGAGCAGTTCTTC. It translates to CATKGTSGGPNEQFF. The genes are TRBV27 and TRBJ2-1; 14 nucleotides line up with TRBD2. Germline V gene sequence: CDR1 MNHEY, CDR2 SMNVEV (reference sequence). Trimming took 10 bases from V and 7 from J; bases not matched to a gene: 9. The CDR3 runs 15 residues.

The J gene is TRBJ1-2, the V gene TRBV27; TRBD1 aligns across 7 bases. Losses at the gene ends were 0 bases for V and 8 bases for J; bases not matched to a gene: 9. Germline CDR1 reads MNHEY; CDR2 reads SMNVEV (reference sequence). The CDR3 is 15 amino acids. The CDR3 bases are TGTGCCAGCAGTTTATCTTTGACAGGGTCGGGAGGCTACACCTTC. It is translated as CASSLSLTGSGGYTF.

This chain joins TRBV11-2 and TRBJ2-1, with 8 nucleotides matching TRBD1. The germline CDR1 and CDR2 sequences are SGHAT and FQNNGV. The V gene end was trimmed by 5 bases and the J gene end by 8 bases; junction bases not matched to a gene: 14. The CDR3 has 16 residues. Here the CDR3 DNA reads TGTGCCAGCAGCCTTAGACAGGGGACGAGAGGCTATGAGCAGTTCTTC. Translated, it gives CASSLRQGTRGYEQFF. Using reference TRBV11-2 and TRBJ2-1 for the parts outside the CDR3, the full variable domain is EAGVAQSPRYKIIEKRQSVAFWCNPISGHATLYWYQQILGQGPKLLIQFQNNGVVDDSQLPKDRFSAERLKGVDSTLKIQPAKLEDSAVYLCASSLRQGTRGYEQFFGPGTRLTVL.

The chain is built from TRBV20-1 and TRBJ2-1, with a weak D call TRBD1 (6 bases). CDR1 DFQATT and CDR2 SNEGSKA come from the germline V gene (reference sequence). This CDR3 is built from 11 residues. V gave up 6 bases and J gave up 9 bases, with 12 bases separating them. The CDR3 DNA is TGCAGTGCCCTTAAAGGGGGTGAGCAGTTCTTC. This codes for CSALKGGEQFF.